This is a list of T cell receptor beta chains from one sample in a study of blood T cell repertoires in COVID-19. TCRdb's copy holds only in-frame clones and misses some; the assay was immunoSEQ multiplex PCR. The table shows around 300,000 clones, with just over 85% occurring only once. The sample comprised peripheral blood. The receptors here all came from a woman aged 25 to 39 with active or convalescent COVID-19. Each CDR3 is given with its conserved first and last residue. A D gene is named only where the DNA matches it firmly. Size values are once, few and many counts, or a class for expanded clones, and some rows have none.

J gene	clone size	D gene	V gene	CDR3 DNA	CDR3 protein
TRBJ2-3	NA	NA	TRBV6-2/TRBV6-3	TGTGCCAGCAGTTTCAGACAGGCGACGCAGTATTTT	CASSFRQATQYF
TRBJ2-7	NA	NA	TRBV20-1	TGCAGTGTACAGGGGGGGTACGAGCAGTACTTC	CSVQGGYEQYF
TRBJ2-3	NA	TRBD2	TRBV5-1	TGCGCCAGCAGCTTGGTGTTAGGTGGCGGGGGGGCCACAGATACGCAGTATTTT	CASSLVLGGGGATDTQYF
TRBJ1-5	NA	TRBD1	TRBV19	TGTGCCAGTAGCAACGGACAGGCCTGGGGGGCCCAGCATTTT	CASSNGQAWGAQHF
TRBJ2-1	NA	TRBD2	TRBV3-1/TRBV3-2	TGTGCCAGCAGCCAAACGTCTCGCGGGGGGGCCAGGTCCTACAATGAGCAGTTCTTC	CASSQTSRGGARSYNEQFF
TRBJ2-3	NA	NA	TRBV6-4	TGTGCCAGCTCGGAGCGGACTAGCACAGATACGCAGTATTTT	CASSERTSTDTQYF
TRBJ2-2	once	TRBD1	TRBV7-2	TGTGCCAGCAACCCGGGACAGTATAGAGGGGAGCTGTTTTTT	CASNPGQYRGELFF
TRBJ2-5	NA	TRBD2	TRBV10-2	TGCGCCAGCAGTGTAACTAGCGCGGAGACCCAGTACTTC	CASSVTSAETQYF
TRBJ2-7	NA	NA	TRBV3-1/TRBV3-2	TGTGCCAGCAGCCTCCTTCCCTCCTACGAGCAGTACTTC	CASSLLPSYEQYF
TRBJ2-4	NA	NA	TRBV4-3	TGCGCCAGCAGCCAAACCTGGCAATATGAAAACATTCAGTACTTC	CASSQTWQYENIQYF
TRBJ2-3	once	TRBD2	TRBV7-8	TGTGCCAGCAGCCAGGGGGCTAGCGGGGGTTATAGCACAGATACGCAGTATTTT	CASSQGASGGYSTDTQYF
TRBJ2-5	NA	TRBD1	TRBV9	TGTGCCAGCAGCGTGGGACAGGGCCAAGAGACCCAGTACTTC	CASSVGQGQETQYF
TRBJ1-3	once	NA	TRBV28	TGTGCCAGCAGTCACGCCACAACCTCTGGAAACACCATATATTTT	CASSHATTSGNTIYF